Here is one T cell receptor (beta chain) with its context. Antigen unknown. One junction end does not reproduce the germline sequence, and a read error may be involved. Arm-PCR of CDR3 regions with iRepertoire HTBI primers generated TCR beta libraries. TCRdb re-called the multiplex PCR reads with MiXCR, one entry per CDR3 protein. Of 400,000 to 500,000 distinct CDR3 sequences listed, roughly 20% are singletons. This sample was included in a study of regulatory T cells in long-lasting Graves disease. Germline assignment: CDR1 SGDLS and CDR2 YYNGEE. The CDR3 is 14 amino acids. Time point indicated: persistent/refractory GD, antithyroid drugs over 5 years with positive TRAb. PBMCs provided the RNA from which the TCR library was made. Patients hailed from an endocrinology department in Xi'an, China. Notes on the study in general: Researchers examined only peripheral blood and not thyroid tissue.

This receptor was obtained from a female donor with Graves disease. The sequencing here drew on peripheral blood mononuclear cells (PBMCs), taken when the disease was refractory, from a patient treated with antithyroid drugs. The V call is TRBV9, the J call TRBJ1-2, with D possibly matching TRBD1 (5 bases). CDR3: CTSSGPGRANGYTF. The CDR3 nucleotides read TGTACCAGCAGCGGCCCGGGACGAGCAAATGGCTACACCTTC.